What follows are 3 T cell receptor beta chains derived from one specimen sequenced in a study of control samples from healthy donors and cancer patients. TCRdb's table, derived via immunoSEQ multiplex PCR, lists solely in-frame clones and lacks some. Among 65,000 to 95,000 clones listed, around 87% were seen once. Material: blood. These receptors all stem from a man aged 50-60 years in good health.

This sequence joins TRBV5-1 and TRBJ1-2; D is ambiguous. Germline loops: CDR1 SGHRS, CDR2 YFSETQ. V was shortened by 0 bases and J by 7 bases, with 7 bases between the two germline ends. The CDR3 is made up of 12 amino acids. CDR3 loop: CASSLVGFGYTF. CDR3 nucleotide sequence: TGCGCCAGCAGCTTGGTAGGGTTTGGCTACACCTTC. Full variable domain (missing parts from reference TRBV5-1 and TRBJ1-2): KAGVTQTPRYLIKTRGQQVTLSCSPISGHRSVSWYQQTPGQGLQFLFEYFSETQRNKGNFPGRFSGRQFSNSRSEMNVSTLELGDSALYLCASSLVGFGYTFGSGTRLTVV.

The V call is TRBV5-1, the J call TRBJ2-4; D gene unclear. The CDR3 has 14 amino acids. V was pared by 4 bases and J by 0 bases, with 8 bases between. Germline CDR1 SGHRS, CDR2 YFSETQ. The CDR3 loop is CASSQDLAKNIQYF. CDR3 coding DNA: TGCGCCAGCAGCCAAGATCTAGCCAAAAACATTCAGTACTTC.

This rearrangement joins TRBV11-3 to TRBJ2-2, with TRBD1 identical over 7 bases. This CDR3 is 16 amino acids long. Looked up from germline, CDR1 is SGHNT and CDR2 is YENEEA. V trimming: 0 bases; J trimming: 3 bases; junction bases outside the gene matches: 4. In DNA, the CDR3 is TGTGCCAGCAGCTTAGACAGGGGGACGGACACCGGGGAGCTGTTTTTT. Translated, it gives CASSLDRGTDTGELFF.